This T cell receptor (beta chain) comes out of a study of blood T cell repertoires in COVID-19. The wider study: The samples span acute and convalescent COVID-19 from the United States, Italy and Spain. In each case, the material was cDNA or gDNA derived from T cells, B-cell-depleted T cells, or PBMCs.

Authors' analysis steps: Counts of nucleated cells, estimated from reference gene primer amplification, were obtained. The method was immunoSEQ multiplex PCR; TCRdb's version includes in-frame clones alone and lacks a portion of them. Clone size and the V and J calls come from that table; the DNA yielded D and trimming. This sample carries about 100,000 clones, 91% of them seen once, and the ten largest clones take 2% to 2.5%. Germline V gene sequence: CDR1 SGHTS, CDR2 YDEGEE. The CDR3 runs to 11 residues. Trimming at V came to 3 bases and at J to 11 bases, leaving 4 bases not matched to a gene. The sequence was obtained from a man aged 45 to 65 with active COVID-19. Specimen: peripheral blood. V is TRBV5-8 and J is TRBJ1-1, with 7 bases that match TRBD1. CDR3 in DNA: TGTGCCAGCAGCTCCACAGGGGACGCTTTCTTT. Protein: CASSSTGDAFF.